This T cell receptor beta chain was sequenced for a study of blood T cell repertoires in COVID-19. Study summary: Acute and convalescent COVID-19 samples came from the United States, Italy and Spain. The analysed material was cDNA or gDNA that came from T cells, B-cell-depleted T cells, or PBMCs.

Study processing details: Quantification of nucleated cells was approximated via reference gene primer amplification. Sequencing was performed with immunoSEQ multiplex PCR; in TCRdb, only in-frame clones are kept and a portion is missing. V and J calls and clone size are given by that table; D and trimming were obtained from the DNA. This table has tens of thousands of clones, 90% appearing once. This CDR3 has 11 residues. Sequences were obtained from peripheral blood. The chain couples TRBV21-1 to TRBJ2-5; TRBD2 reflects the table's D call only, with no check against the DNA. TRBV21-1 is designated a pseudogene. The origin of this receptor is a human donor in a cohort sampled during active COVID-19. The CDR3, as DNA: TGTGCCAGCAGCAAACTAGAGACCCAGTACTTC. Translating gives CASSKLETQYF.